A selection of T cell receptor beta chains follows, all from one sample in a study of identical twins. TCRdb re-called the 5' RACE reads through MiXCR, storing one row per CDR3 protein. The sample lists around 1.7 million distinct CDR3 sequences; 25% to 35% were seen once. Sequencing used cord blood. These TCRs come from a newborn girl in good health. CDR3s include the opening cysteine and the closing phenylalanine or tryptophan. The D gene is left open where the match is weak. Rows give clone size only sometimes, using once, few, many, or a class for an expanded clone.

J,size,V,D,CDR3,DNA
TRBJ2-1,NA,TRBV7-2,TRBD2,CASSLVRTSERFF,TGTGCCAGCAGCTTAGTCCGGACTAGTGAGCGGTTCTTC
TRBJ1-4,few,TRBV24-1,TRBD1,CATSDSRQGGEKLFF,TGTGCCACCAGTGATTCCCGACAGGGAGGAGAAAAACTGTTTTTT
TRBJ2-7,many,TRBV27,NA,CASRQAYPYEQYF,TGTGCCAGCCGTCAGGCTTATCCCTACGAGCAGTACTTC
TRBJ2-7,NA,TRBV20-1,NA,CSASPSSAEQYF,TGCAGTGCTAGCCCGAGCAGCGCCGAGCAGTACTTC
TRBJ1-2,many,TRBV10-3,NA,CAIPRRGHYGYTF,TGTGCCATCCCCCGTCGAGGCCACTATGGCTACACCTTC
TRBJ1-1,few,TRBV7-8,NA,CASSFGHSNTEAFF,TGTGCCAGCAGCTTCGGACACTCGAACACTGAAGCTTTCTTT
TRBJ2-1,NA,TRBV4-1,TRBD2,CASSPRTSGDPYNEQFF,TGCGCCAGCAGCCCCCGGACTAGCGGGGACCCCTACAATGAGCAGTTCTTC
TRBJ2-3,NA,TRBV29-1,NA,CSVEGGIVYGTDTQYF,TGCAGCGTTGAAGGCGGGATAGTCTATGGCACAGATACGCAGTATTTT
TRBJ1-1,few,TRBV4-1,NA,CASSRSVMNTEAFF,TGCGCCAGCAGCCGCAGCGTAATGAACACTGAAGCTTTCTTT
TRBJ2-3,few,TRBV20-1,TRBD2,CSAREDGLASYFGTQYF,TGCAGTGCTAGAGAGGACGGACTAGCGAGTTACTTCGGTACGCAGTATTTT
TRBJ2-7,many,TRBV20-1,NA,CSAPFDILTYEQYF,TGCAGTGCCCCCTTCGATATTCTAACCTACGAGCAGTACTTC
TRBJ2-5,many,TRBV14,TRBD2,CASTPGLAGVETQYF,TGTGCCAGCACACCGGGACTAGCGGGAGTAGAGACCCAGTACTTC
TRBJ2-1,few,TRBV20-1,NA,CSARDPSAHEQFF,TGCAGTGCTAGAGATCCAAGCGCCCATGAGCAGTTCTTC
TRBJ2-1,NA,TRBV20-1,TRBD2,CSARDASGRHNEQFF,TGCAGTGCTAGAGACGCTAGCGGGAGGCACAATGAGCAGTTCTTC
TRBJ2-1,NA,TRBV5-1,NA,CASSSLGPENEQFF,TGCGCCAGCAGCTCGCTAGGACCAGAGAATGAGCAGTTCTTC
TRBJ2-5,few,TRBV20-1,TRBD2,CSAELRSWLAGFEETQYF,TGCAGTGCTGAACTTAGATCTTGGCTAGCGGGATTTGAGGAGACCCAGTACTTC
TRBJ2-1,NA,TRBV27,NA,CASDRCRLECYNEQFF,TGTGCCAGCGACCGATGTCGGCTAGAATGCTACAATGAGCAGTTCTTC
TRBJ2-5,few,TRBV6-2/TRBV6-3,NA,CASSYSVGSLRETQYF,TGTGCCAGCAGTTACTCGGTCGGTTCTCTGAGAGAGACCCAGTACTTC
TRBJ2-7,NA,TRBV3-1,NA,CASSQGRFWGKGLEQYF,TGTGCCAGCAGCCAAGGGCGTTTTTGGGGTAAGGGTCTCGAGCAGTACTTC
TRBJ1-6,NA,TRBV20-1,NA,CSARDNSHSPLHF,TGCAGTGCTAGAGATAACAGCCATTCACCCCTCCACTTT
TRBJ1-4,once,TRBV6-2/TRBV6-3,NA,CASSYSIAGGKEKLFF,TGTGCCAGCAGTTACTCAATCGCCGGGGGAAAAGAAAAACTGTTTTTT
TRBJ1-1,NA,TRBV2,NA,CASSVEGRAFF,TGTGCCAGCAGTGTGGAGGGTAGGGCTTTCTTT
TRBJ1-1,NA,TRBV29-1,NA,CSVTWRTQPEAFF,TGCAGCGTGACGTGGCGCACACAACCTGAAGCTTTCTTT
TRBJ2-1,NA,TRBV24-1,TRBD2,CATSDSGLAGGLYEQFF,TGTGCCACCAGTGATAGCGGACTAGCGGGAGGGCTCTATGAGCAGTTCTTC
TRBJ2-5,few,TRBV4-1,TRBD2,CASSQLGTSGSETQYF,TGCGCCAGCAGCCAACTGGGGACTAGCGGTTCAGAGACCCAGTACTTC
TRBJ2-2,once,TRBV20-1,NA,CSAPRYQANTGELFF,TGCAGTGCCCCTCGGTACCAGGCGAACACCGGGGAGCTGTTTTTT
TRBJ2-2,few,TRBV28,TRBD1,CASSLGTVANTGELFF,TGTGCCAGCAGTTTAGGGACAGTAGCGAACACCGGGGAGCTGTTTTTT
TRBJ2-7,few,TRBV7-2,NA,CASSPVGVNSYEQYF,TGTGCCAGCAGCCCTGTCGGGGTTAACTCCTACGAGCAGTACTTC
TRBJ2-7,NA,TRBV29-1,TRBD1,CSAPMGTGGLNNEQYF,TGCAGCGCCCCTATGGGGACAGGGGGCCTAAACAATGAGCAGTACTTC
TRBJ2-3,few,TRBV2,NA,CASRWTASTDTQYF,TGTGCCAGCAGGTGGACAGCTAGCACAGATACGCAGTATTTT
TRBJ2-3,few,TRBV2,NA,CASRGRGGLLTDTQYF,TGTGCCAGCAGAGGCCGAGGGGGGTTGTTGACAGATACGCAGTATTTT
TRBJ1-1,NA,TRBV7-8,NA,CASSFSDRIGAEAFF,TGTGCCAGCAGCTTTTCGGACCGGATCGGCGCTGAAGCTTTCTTT
TRBJ2-1,NA,TRBV24-1,TRBD2,CATRTSGSDEQFF,TGTGCCACCCGGACTAGCGGGAGCGATGAGCAGTTCTTC
TRBJ2-1,NA,TRBV20-1,TRBD2,CSARPGLAVVNEQFF,TGCAGTGCCCGGCCGGGACTAGCTGTTGTCAATGAGCAGTTCTTC
TRBJ1-2,NA,TRBV27,NA,CASSSLRTGYGYTF,TGTGCCAGCAGTTCCCTCAGGACTGGCTATGGCTACACCTTC
TRBJ2-7,NA,TRBV29-1,NA,CSARHRGQYNEQYF,TGCAGCGCAAGACACCGGGGCCAATACAATGAGCAGTACTTC
TRBJ1-2,few,TRBV5-1,TRBD1,CASSLRKGQGEGYTF,TGCGCCAGCAGCTTGCGCAAGGGACAGGGAGAAGGCTACACCTTC
TRBJ2-7,NA,TRBV10-2,NA,CASTRNRPRTAYEQYF,TGCGCCAGCACTCGTAACAGGCCCCGAACCGCCTACGAGCAGTACTTC
TRBJ2-3,few,TRBV10-3,NA,CAISVGPSTDTQYF,TGTGCCATCAGTGTAGGCCCTAGCACAGATACGCAGTATTTT
TRBJ2-3,NA,TRBV29-1,NA,CSARAKGGTDTQYF,TGCAGCGCCCGAGCGAAAGGCGGCACAGATACGCAGTATTTT
TRBJ2-5,NA,TRBV10-2,TRBD2,CASRETSGRGSSQETQYF,TGCGCCAGCAGGGAGACTAGCGGGAGGGGGTCGTCCCAAGAGACCCAGTACTTC
TRBJ2-2,NA,TRBV10-3,NA,CAISDDLGTGELFF,TGTGCCATCAGTGATGACTTGGGGACCGGGGAGCTGTTTTTT
TRBJ2-7,NA,TRBV24-1,NA,CATSDPRMSLNEQYF,TGTGCCACCAGTGATCCCCGCATGTCCCTCAATGAGCAGTACTTC
TRBJ2-1,NA,TRBV20-1,NA,CSARYRLRGNEQFF,TGCAGTGCTAGATATCGTCTGAGGGGAAATGAGCAGTTCTTC
TRBJ1-2,few,TRBV30,NA,CAWTPGTNYGYTF,TGTGCCTGGACCCCCGGGACAAACTATGGCTACACCTTC
TRBJ2-1,few,TRBV28,NA,CASSFPTIMKFF,TGTGCCAGCAGTTTTCCGACTATTATGAAGTTCTTC
TRBJ2-7,NA,TRBV5-1,TRBD1,CASSLAYGQGIHEQYF,TGCGCCAGCAGCTTGGCCTATGGACAGGGGATCCACGAGCAGTACTTC
TRBJ2-3,few,TRBV3-1,NA,CASSQGTVIDTQYF,TGTGCCAGCAGCCAAGGGACGGTCATAGATACGCAGTATTTT
TRBJ2-3,NA,TRBV24-1,NA,CATSDSGRGTDTQYF,TGTGCCACCAGTGATTCGGGCAGGGGAACAGATACGCAGTATTTT